This T cell receptor (beta chain) comes out of a study of technical replicates of blood from a handful of donors (dated by TCRdb to 2015 to 2018). Library generation was performed with the immunoSEQ multiplex PCR assay. TCRdb carries this immuneACCESS record with in-frame sequences only. Its versions omit some clonotypes, under half of them owing to an unresolved V gene in the studies checked, with the rest unexplained. The sample has tens of thousands of clones on record, 70% to 90% of them singletons. Clones ranked in the top ten supply approximately 0.42% of the sample. Via the germline V gene (reference sequence), CDR1 is SGHAT and CDR2 FQDESV. CDR3 length: 17 amino acids, cysteine to phenylalanine. Left in the record is the CDR3 DNA by itself, 51 bases read in frame from the first base. For this chain, trimming is 0 bases at the V end and 0 bases at the J end, and the number of junction bases without a gene match is 3.

To note about this clone: The clone's antigen remains unknown. No base quality information exists; no much larger clone differs at one position.

The rearrangement combines TRBV11-1 with TRBJ2-3; 10 of the junction bases match TRBD2. Specimen: T cells isolated from PBMCs. This sequence originates from a human donor in good health. The DNA reads as follows: TGTGCCAGCAGCTTAGCTCTGACTAGCGGGAGCACAGATACGCAGTATTTT. This yields the protein CASSLALTSGSTDTQYF.